The clone carrying this T cell receptor (beta chain) was seen once. Its antigen is not identified. A read error may produce the germline difference seen at one junction end. These data belong to a study of cytomegalovirus exposure and HLA in healthy donors. Study-wide findings and caveats: In a later analysis, compared with equally common non-associated chains, HLA-associated beta chains were more expanded.

Germline CDR1 is SEHNR and CDR2 is FQNEAQ (reference sequence). The CDR3 consists of 13 residues. This PCR relied on a set of 60 Vbeta primers and 13 Jbeta primers. Original methodology: An analysis that came later counted 73 million or so unique TCR beta chains, approximately 10 million shared. Method: immunoSEQ multiplex PCR; TCRdb's copy keeps in-frame clones and lacks some. D and trimming come from the DNA, and the V and J calls and clone size come from that table. The sample has about 140,000 clones; nearly 90% are singletons. This rearrangement joins TRBV7-9 to TRBJ2-3, with a weak D call TRBD2 (6 bases). Sequencing was done on a sample of PBMCs. This receptor was taken from a woman between 40 and 55 years old in good health and CMV-seronegative. This CDR3 is CSSSLSAGDTQYF. In nucleotides, the CDR3 is TGTTCCAGCAGCTTATCAGCGGGAGATACGCAGTATTTT.